The 30 T cell receptor beta chains below were found in one sample sequenced in a study of cytomegalovirus exposure and HLA in healthy donors. Primers: 60 Vbeta forward and 13 Jbeta reverse. Data came from immunoSEQ multiplex PCR; TCRdb stores just in-frame clones and leaves some out. This sample has about 230,000 clones, with roughly 84% found just once. Sequenced input: PBMCs. These receptor sequences come from a human donor in good health.

The chain has TRBV19 and TRBJ2-7, with D possibly TRBD2 on 5 matching bases. The CDR3 spans 15 residues. Trimming removed 5 bases at V and 0 bases at J, with 14 bases between. Germline V gene data show CDR1 as LNHDA and CDR2 as SQIVND (reference sequence). CDR3 sequence: CASSATPGSSYEQYF. In DNA, the CDR3 is TGTGCCAGTAGTGCCACCCCGGGATCCTCCTACGAGCAGTACTTC.

This rearrangement joins TRBV29-1 to TRBJ2-1, with 11 bases that match TRBD2. After removal of 7 bases from V and 7 bases from J, the junction contained 9 bases not matched to a gene. CDR3 length: 14 residues. The germline gives CDR1 SQVTM, CDR2 ANQGSEA. In DNA, the CDR3 is TGCAGCGCTAGGGGGACTAGCGGAAAGAATGAGCAGTTCTTC. Encoded protein: CSARGTSGKNEQFF.

The rearrangement joins TRBV14 to TRBJ2-1, with D maybe TRBD1 (7 bases). V dropped 1 base and J dropped 4 bases, with 11 bases sitting between them. This CDR3 comprises 15 residues. Germline V gene lookup returns CDR1 SGHDN and CDR2 FVKESK. In nucleotides, the CDR3 is TGTGCCAGCAGCCAAGGGCAGGGGGGTTACAATGAGCAGTTCTTC. Protein product: CASSQGQGGYNEQFF.

This chain joins TRBV5-1 and TRBJ1-2, with D possibly matching TRBD1 (5 bases). The CDR3 is made up of 13 amino acids. Per germline, CDR1 SGHRS and CDR2 YFSETQ. V was clipped by 4 bases and J by 0 bases, with 7 bases between them. The CDR3 reads CASSPTANYGYTF. CDR3 DNA: TGCGCCAGCAGCCCGACAGCTAACTATGGCTACACCTTC.

This chain links TRBV2 with TRBJ2-7; TRBD1 is a possible D gene (6 bases). Per the germline V gene, CDR1 is SNHLY and CDR2 is FYNNEI. This CDR3 is built from 15 residues. Trimming removed 1 base at V and 1 base at J, with 11 bases between. CDR3 in amino acids: CASSEGGLRSYEQYF. As DNA, the CDR3 is TGTGCCAGCAGTGAAGGGGGGCTGAGGTCCTACGAGCAGTACTTC. Together with reference TRBV2 and TRBJ2-7, the CDR3 gives the full variable domain: EPEVTQTPSHQVTQMGQEVILRCVPISNHLYFYWYRQILGQKVEFLVSFYNNEISEKSEIFDDQFSVERPDGSNFTLKIRSTKLEDSAMYFCASSEGGLRSYEQYFGPGTRLTVT.

The chain is built from TRBV7-9 and TRBJ1-3; no firm D call. Between the trimmed V and J ends, which lost 6 bases and 0 bases, there was a span of 9 bases. The CDR3 has 14 amino acids. Per the germline V gene, CDR1 is SEHNR and CDR2 is FQNEAQ (reference sequence). CDR3 nucleotides: TGTGCCAGCAGGCGGGAAGGCTCTGGAAACACCATATATTTT. It translates to CASRREGSGNTIYF. The complete variable domain, with remaining parts taken from reference TRBV7-9 and TRBJ1-3, reads DTGVSQNPRHKITKRGQNVTFRCDPISEHNRLYWYRQTLGQGPEFLTYFQNEAQLEKSRLLSDRFSAERPKGSFSTLEIQRTEQGDSAMYLCASRREGSGNTIYFGEGSWLTVV.

This chain links TRBV5-1 with TRBJ2-3, with TRBD1 matching 11 bases. The V gene's germline CDR1 is SGHRS and CDR2 YFSETQ. The CDR3 is made up of 16 amino acids. V trimming: 3 bases; J trimming: 3 bases; junction bases outside the gene matches: 6. CDR3 sequence (DNA): TGCGCCAGCAGCTCGGGGACAGGGGGTGGGACAGATACGCAGTATTTT. Translating it yields CASSSGTGGGTDTQYF.

The chain uses TRBV5-1 and TRBJ2-3; the match to TRBD2 covers 13 bases. The CDR3 has 16 amino acids. Trimming at V came to 2 bases and at J to 4 bases, leaving 4 bases not matched to a gene. Germline-derived CDR1 and CDR2 are SGHRS and YFSETQ. CDR3 coding DNA: TGCGCCAGCAGCTTCAGACTAGCGGGAGGTCCAGATACGCAGTATTTT. Protein product: CASSFRLAGGPDTQYF.

This clone showed up just once. The chain recombines TRBV7-9 with TRBJ2-1; TRBD2 matches 7 bases. This CDR3 has 17 amino acids. The J segment lost 2 bases and the V segment lost 0 bases, leaving 7 bases of the junction unmatched. Per the germline V gene, CDR1 is SEHNR and CDR2 is FQNEAQ (reference sequence). The CDR3: CASSLAQGGGAYNEQFF. Here the CDR3 DNA reads TGTGCCAGCAGCTTAGCGCAGGGCGGGGGAGCCTACAATGAGCAGTTCTTC.

This sequence joins TRBV6-7 and TRBJ2-2, with no clear D. TRBV6-7 is recorded as an ORF, its role being uncertain. The CDR3 is 14 residues long. V was trimmed by 5 bases and J by 6 bases, leaving 13 bases between them. The CDR3 sequence: CASSPCALAGELFF. CDR3 nucleotides: TGTGCCAGCAGTCCGTGTGCACTCGCCGGGGAGCTGTTTTTT.

The chain carries TRBV2 and TRBJ2-1; D uncertain. Germline CDR1 and CDR2: SNHLY and FYNNEI. This CDR3 is 12 amino acids long. Trimming stripped 5 bases from V and 7 bases from J, with 9 bases between. CDR3 bases: TGTGCCAGCAGTCCCGACTGGAATGAGCAGTTCTTC. It encodes CASSPDWNEQFF. Full variable domain (outside the CDR3, taken from reference TRBV2 and TRBJ2-1): EPEVTQTPSHQVTQMGQEVILRCVPISNHLYFYWYRQILGQKVEFLVSFYNNEISEKSEIFDDQFSVERPDGSNFTLKIRSTKLEDSAMYFCASSPDWNEQFFGPGTRLTVL.

In DNA form, the CDR3 reads TGTGCCATCAGTGAGTCGACCGGAGGCTCTGGAAACACCATATATTTT. Translating it yields CAISESTGGSGNTIYF. The chain recombines TRBV10-3 with TRBJ1-3; D is ambiguous. CDR1 is ENHRY, CDR2 SYGVKD, per germline. This CDR3 contains 16 residues. V shed 0 bases and J shed 0 bases, with 9 bases lying between them.

The V and J genes are TRBV7-3 and TRBJ2-1, with D tentatively TRBD1 (8 bases). Germline assignment: CDR1 SGHTA and CDR2 FQGTGA. Trimming removed 5 bases at V and 6 bases at J, with 20 bases between. This CDR3 spans 16 amino acids. As DNA, the CDR3 is TGTGCCAGCAGCCCCTGGGGGGGCAGGGGGCTCAATGAGCAGTTCTTC. Encoded protein: CASSPWGGRGLNEQFF.

The V and J genes are TRBV11-2 and TRBJ2-5, with TRBD2 matching 7 bases. V was pared by 0 bases and J by 4 bases, with 5 bases of the junction left unmatched. From germline, CDR1 is SGHAT and CDR2 FQNNGV. CDR3 length: 15 residues. CDR3 sequence (DNA): TGTGCCAGCAGCTTAGAAGCGGGGCGGGCAGAGACCCAGTACTTC. Its protein product is CASSLEAGRAETQYF.

The gene calls are TRBV28 and TRBJ2-6; a possible D gene is TRBD2 (5 bases). The V end was cut by 4 bases, the J end by 2 bases, with 6 bases between. Per the germline V gene, CDR1 is MDHEN and CDR2 is SYDVKM. CDR3 size: 14 residues. CDR3 nucleotides: TGTGCCAGCAGTTCGCGGGCTGGGGCCAACGTCCTGACTTTC. Protein sequence: CASSSRAGANVLTF.

This rearrangement joins TRBV2 to TRBJ2-5; D possibly corresponds to TRBD1 (6 bases). Deletions cut 5 bases from V and 5 bases from J, with 15 bases between. The V gene's germline CDR1 is SNHLY and CDR2 FYNNEI. This CDR3 is 14 amino acids long. The CDR3 spells CASSYSPGVETQYF. The CDR3 DNA sequence: TGTGCCAGCAGTTATTCCCCAGGGGTGGAGACCCAGTACTTC.

V gene TRBV19 combines with J gene TRBJ1-2, with D maybe TRBD1 (5 bases). The ends were cut back, 1 base at V and 4 bases at J, with 13 bases in the middle. This CDR3 has 15 residues. Germline V gene lookup returns CDR1 LNHDA and CDR2 SQIVND (reference sequence). CDR3: CASSIGSGTGYGYTF. CDR3 nucleotides: TGTGCCAGTAGTATAGGATCCGGGACTGGCTATGGCTACACCTTC.

The gene calls are TRBV2 and TRBJ2-1; D is possibly TRBD2 (6 bases). The V gene lost 6 bases and the J gene lost 8 bases, with 23 bases spanning the gap. The CDR3 extends over 16 amino acids. Per germline, CDR1 SNHLY and CDR2 FYNNEI. As DNA, the CDR3 is TGTGCCAGCAGCACCCCCTTAGGGCAGGGAGGATATGAGCAGTTCTTC. Amino acid sequence: CASSTPLGQGGYEQFF.

The V call is TRBV30, the J call TRBJ2-1; 7 nucleotides line up with TRBD2. The length of the CDR3 is 14 residues. Germline loops: CDR1 GTSNPN, CDR2 SVGIG (reference sequence). V gave up 2 bases and J gave up 3 bases; unmatched junction bases: 4. The CDR3 DNA sequence: TGTGCCTGGAGTCTCGGACTAGGCTACAATGAGCAGTTCTTC. This gives the protein CAWSLGLGYNEQFF.

This chain connects TRBV15 to TRBJ2-7; D may be TRBD2 (6 bases). From germline, CDR1 is LNHNV and CDR2 YYDKDF (reference sequence). V was shortened by 0 bases and J by 3 bases, with 12 bases between the two germline ends. CDR3 length: 15 residues. The CDR3 loop is CATSRDPRSGYEQYF. CDR3 nucleotide sequence: TGTGCCACCAGCAGAGATCCTCGTAGCGGCTACGAGCAGTACTTC.

This rearrangement joins TRBV25-1 to TRBJ1-2; TRBD1 aligns across 10 bases. V lost 1 base and J lost 3; bases outside the gene matches: 5. Germline V gives CDR1 MGHDK, CDR2 SYGVNS. The CDR3 is 16 residues long. This chain's CDR3 is CASSESTGGVYYGYTF. DNA for the CDR3: TGTGCCAGCAGTGAATCGACAGGGGGCGTCTACTATGGCTACACCTTC.

The genes are TRBV2 and TRBJ2-7; 8 bases agree with TRBD2. Germline CDR1 SNHLY, CDR2 FYNNEI. The CDR3 is 15 residues long. The trim removed 6 bases at V and 4 bases at J, leaving 11 bases unmatched. CDR3 coding DNA: TGTGCCAGCAGACGAGCGGGAGATACGCTTTACGAGCAGTACTTC. Encoded protein: CASRRAGDTLYEQYF. Combining the CDR3 with reference TRBV2 and TRBJ2-7 gives the whole variable domain EPEVTQTPSHQVTQMGQEVILRCVPISNHLYFYWYRQILGQKVEFLVSFYNNEISEKSEIFDDQFSVERPDGSNFTLKIRSTKLEDSAMYFCASRRAGDTLYEQYFGPGTRLTVT.

The CDR3 region is CASSVAGDYEQYF. The CDR3 region has the DNA TGTGCCAGCAGTGTGGCAGGCGACTACGAGCAGTACTTC. The chain employs TRBV6-1 and TRBJ2-7; D is unclear. The CDR3 consists of 13 residues. Germline CDR1 is MNHNS and CDR2 is SASEGT. Trimming removed 4 bases at V and 3 bases at J, with 10 bases between.

J is TRBJ2-1 and V is TRBV10-3, with a possible D match to TRBD2 (6 bases). Germline V gene data show CDR1 as ENHRY and CDR2 as SYGVKD. V was clipped by 2 bases and J by 7 bases, with 12 bases between them. This CDR3 region has 14 residues. DNA for the CDR3: TGTGCCATCAGTGAGGCGGCGGCGGGAAATGAGCAGTTCTTC. Residues: CAISEAAAGNEQFF.

The V gene is TRBV5-6, the J gene TRBJ1-1, with 7 nucleotides matching TRBD1. The V gene end was trimmed by 0 bases and the J gene end by 5 bases; junction bases not matched to a gene: 4. Looked up from germline, CDR1 is SGHDT and CDR2 is YYEEEE. The CDR3 is 14 amino acids. The CDR3 DNA reads TGTGCCAGCAGCTTGGGAGACAGGGAAACTGAAGCTTTCTTT. Encoded protein: CASSLGDRETEAFF.

V gene TRBV6-5 combines with J gene TRBJ1-3, with TRBD1 matching 9 bases. Germline V gene lookup returns CDR1 MNHEY and CDR2 SVGAGI. This CDR3 region has 13 residues. With 6 bases clipped from V and 3 bases from J, the junction kept 0 bases outside the gene matches. CDR3 DNA: TGTGCCAGCAGGACAGGGGGTGGAAACACCATATATTTT. Protein product: CASRTGGGNTIYF.

This clone is a singleton in its sample. The sample holds other DNA sequences that translate to the same CDR3. V is TRBV5-1 and J is TRBJ1-5; TRBD1 is a possible D gene (6 bases). V was trimmed by 4 bases and J by 5 bases, leaving 13 bases between them. This CDR3 has 14 amino acids. Per the germline V gene, CDR1 is SGHRS and CDR2 is YFSETQ. CDR3 nucleotides: TGCGCCAGCAGCCCGGGGGGGGGCGATCAGCCCCAGCATTTT. Protein sequence: CASSPGGGDQPQHF.

This chain joins TRBV19 and TRBJ1-1; TRBD1 is a possible D gene (6 bases). The CDR3 is 15 amino acids. Germline V lookup: CDR1 LNHDA, CDR2 SQIVND (reference sequence). Trimming left V 7 bases short and J 1 base short, with 16 bases between. CDR3 residues: CASTSRGRGNTEAFF. The CDR3 DNA reads as TGTGCCAGTACCTCCCGGGGCAGGGGGAACACTGAAGCTTTCTTT.

The CDR3 region has the DNA TGTGCCAGCAGTGAGACTAGGACAGGGGGCTACGAGCAGTACTTC. It translates to CASSETRTGGYEQYF. This chain links TRBV6-1 with TRBJ2-7; 10 bases map to TRBD1. The CDR3 has 15 residues. V dropped 3 bases and J dropped 3; count of bases not matched to a gene: 5. CDR1 is MNHNS, CDR2 SASEGT, per germline.

The chain uses TRBV5-1 and TRBJ2-2, with TRBD1 matching 9 bases. In germline, CDR1 is SGHRS, CDR2 YFSETQ. There are 17 residues in the CDR3. V shed 2 bases and J 6 bases; nucleotides not matched to a gene: 11. The DNA for the CDR3 is TGCGCCAGCAGCTTAAACAGGGGGCCCGGAAGTTCCGGGGAGCTGTTTTTT. Amino acid sequence: CASSLNRGPGSSGELFF.